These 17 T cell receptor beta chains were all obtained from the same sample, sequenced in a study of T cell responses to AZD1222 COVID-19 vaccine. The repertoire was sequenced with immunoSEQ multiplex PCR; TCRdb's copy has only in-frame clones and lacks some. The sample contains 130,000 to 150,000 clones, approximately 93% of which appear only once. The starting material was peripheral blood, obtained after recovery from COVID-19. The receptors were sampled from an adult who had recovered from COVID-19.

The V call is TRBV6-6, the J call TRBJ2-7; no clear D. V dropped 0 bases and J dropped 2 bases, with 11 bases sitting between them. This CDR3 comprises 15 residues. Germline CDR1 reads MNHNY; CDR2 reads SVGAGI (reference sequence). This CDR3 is CASSYSSQVTYEQYF. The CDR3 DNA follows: TGTGCCAGCAGTTACTCATCTCAGGTGACCTACGAGCAGTACTTC.

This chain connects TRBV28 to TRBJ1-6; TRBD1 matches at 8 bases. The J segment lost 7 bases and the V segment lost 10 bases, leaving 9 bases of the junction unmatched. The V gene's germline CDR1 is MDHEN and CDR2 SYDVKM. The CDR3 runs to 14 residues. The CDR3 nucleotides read TGTGCCACCGAGGACAGGGAGTTGAATTCACCCCTCCACTTT. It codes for CATEDRELNSPLHF.

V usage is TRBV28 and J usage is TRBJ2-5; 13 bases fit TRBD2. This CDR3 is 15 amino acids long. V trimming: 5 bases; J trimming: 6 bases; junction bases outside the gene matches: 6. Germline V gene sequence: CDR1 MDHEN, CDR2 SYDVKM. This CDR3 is CASSTSGRAGKTQYF. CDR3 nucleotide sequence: TGTGCCAGCAGTACTAGCGGGAGGGCCGGGAAGACCCAGTACTTC.

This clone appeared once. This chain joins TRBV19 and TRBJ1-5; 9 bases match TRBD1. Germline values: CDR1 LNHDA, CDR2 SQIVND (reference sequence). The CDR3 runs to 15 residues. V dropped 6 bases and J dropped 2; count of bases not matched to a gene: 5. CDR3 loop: CASRPTGGGNQPQHF. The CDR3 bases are TGTGCCAGTAGACCAACAGGGGGCGGCAATCAGCCCCAGCATTTT.

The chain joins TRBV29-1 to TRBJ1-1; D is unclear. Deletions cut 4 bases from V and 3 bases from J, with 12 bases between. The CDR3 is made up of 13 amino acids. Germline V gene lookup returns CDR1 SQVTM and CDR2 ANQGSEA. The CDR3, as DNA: TGCAGCGTTGTTCGCGAGTCTGACACTGAAGCTTTCTTT. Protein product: CSVVRESDTEAFF.

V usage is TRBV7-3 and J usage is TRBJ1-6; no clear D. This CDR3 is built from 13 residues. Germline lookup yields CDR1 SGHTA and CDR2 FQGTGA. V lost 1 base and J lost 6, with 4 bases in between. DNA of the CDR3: TGTGCCAGCAGCTTAAGTGGTAATTCACCCCTCCACTTT. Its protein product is CASSLSGNSPLHF. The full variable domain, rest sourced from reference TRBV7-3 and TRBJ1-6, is GAGVSQTPSNKVTEKGKYVELRCDPISGHTALYWYRQSLGQGPEFLIYFQGTGAADDSGLPNDRFFAVRPEGSVSTLKIQRTERGDSAVYLCASSLSGNSPLHFGNGTRLTVT.

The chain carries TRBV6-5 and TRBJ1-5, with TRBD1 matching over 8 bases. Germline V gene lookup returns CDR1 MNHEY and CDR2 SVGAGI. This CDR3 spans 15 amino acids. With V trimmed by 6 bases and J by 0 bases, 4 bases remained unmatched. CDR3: CASRAGGISNQPQHF. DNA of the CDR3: TGTGCCAGCAGAGCAGGGGGCATTAGCAATCAGCCCCAGCATTTT.

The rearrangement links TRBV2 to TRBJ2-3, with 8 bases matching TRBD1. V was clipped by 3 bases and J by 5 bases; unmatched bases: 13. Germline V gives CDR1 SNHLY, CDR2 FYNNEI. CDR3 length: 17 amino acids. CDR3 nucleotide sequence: TGTGCCAGCAGTGAGCTTGGTTTCCAGGGGGCACGAGATACGCAGTATTTT. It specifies CASSELGFQGARDTQYF.

This chain's CDR3 is CAWGGQGYQPQHF. The CDR3, as DNA: TGTGCCTGGGGGGGACAGGGGTATCAGCCCCAGCATTTT. The chain employs TRBV30 and TRBJ1-5, with 10 bases that match TRBD1. The junction had 3 bases not matched to a gene; V was cut back by 5 bases and J by 5 bases. Germline V gene sequence: CDR1 GTSNPN, CDR2 SVGIG (reference sequence). The CDR3 is made up of 13 amino acids.

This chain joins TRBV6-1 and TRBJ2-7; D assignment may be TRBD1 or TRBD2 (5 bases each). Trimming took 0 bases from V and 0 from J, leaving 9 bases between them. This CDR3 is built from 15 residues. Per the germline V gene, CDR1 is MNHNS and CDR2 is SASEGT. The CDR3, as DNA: TGTGCCAGCAGTGAAGCCGGGGACCCCTCCTACGAGCAGTACTTC. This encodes CASSEAGDPSYEQYF.

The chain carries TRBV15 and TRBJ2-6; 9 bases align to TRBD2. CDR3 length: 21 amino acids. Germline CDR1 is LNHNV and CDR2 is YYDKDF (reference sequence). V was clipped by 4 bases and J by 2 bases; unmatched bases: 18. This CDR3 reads CATSTVGASGTLEPGANVLTF. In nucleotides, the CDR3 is TGTGCCACCAGCACTGTGGGGGCTAGCGGGACCTTGGAACCTGGGGCCAACGTCCTGACTTTC. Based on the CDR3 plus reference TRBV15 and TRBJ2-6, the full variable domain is DAMVIQNPRYQVTQFGKPVTLSCSQTLNHNVMYWYQQKSSQAPKLLFHYYDKDFNNEADTPDNFQSRRPNTSFCFLDIRSPGLGDTAMYLCATSTVGASGTLEPGANVLTFGAGSRLTVL.

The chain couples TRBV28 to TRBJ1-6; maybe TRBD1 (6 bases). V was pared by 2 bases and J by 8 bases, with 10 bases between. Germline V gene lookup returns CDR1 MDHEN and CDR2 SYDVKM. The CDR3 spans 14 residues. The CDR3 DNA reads TGTGCCAGCAGTTTAACTAACAGGGATTCACCCCTCCACTTT. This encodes CASSLTNRDSPLHF.

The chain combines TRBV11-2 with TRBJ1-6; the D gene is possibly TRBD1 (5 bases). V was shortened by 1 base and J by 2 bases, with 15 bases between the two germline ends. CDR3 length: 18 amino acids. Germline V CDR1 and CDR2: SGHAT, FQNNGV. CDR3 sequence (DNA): TGTGCCAGCAGCTTAGTGGGGGGGACGGGGGCCTATAATTCACCCCTCCACTTT. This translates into CASSLVGGTGAYNSPLHF.

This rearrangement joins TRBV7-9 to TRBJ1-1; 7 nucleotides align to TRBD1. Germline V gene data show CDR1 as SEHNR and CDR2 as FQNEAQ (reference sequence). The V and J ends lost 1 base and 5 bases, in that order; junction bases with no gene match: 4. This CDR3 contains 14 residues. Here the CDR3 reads CASSLEGAGTEAFF. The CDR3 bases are TGTGCCAGCAGCTTAGAGGGGGCAGGGACTGAAGCTTTCTTT.

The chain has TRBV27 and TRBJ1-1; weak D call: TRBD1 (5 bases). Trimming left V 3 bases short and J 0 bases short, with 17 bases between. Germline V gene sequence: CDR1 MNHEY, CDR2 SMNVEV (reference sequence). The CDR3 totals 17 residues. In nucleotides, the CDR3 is TGTGCCAGCAGTTTTTTCTCTGCGGGGCCTATGAACACTGAAGCTTTCTTT. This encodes CASSFFSAGPMNTEAFF.

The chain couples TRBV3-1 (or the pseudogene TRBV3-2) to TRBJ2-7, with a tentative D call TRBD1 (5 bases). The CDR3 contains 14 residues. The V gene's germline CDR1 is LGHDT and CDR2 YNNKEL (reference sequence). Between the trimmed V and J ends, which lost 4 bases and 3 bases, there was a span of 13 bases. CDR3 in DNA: TGTGCCAGCAGCCCAGGGAACACTCTCTACGAGCAGTACTTC. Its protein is CASSPGNTLYEQYF.

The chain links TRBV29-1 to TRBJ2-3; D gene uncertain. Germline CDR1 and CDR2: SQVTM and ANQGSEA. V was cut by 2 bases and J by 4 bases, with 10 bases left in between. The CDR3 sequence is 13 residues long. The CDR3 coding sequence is TGCAGCGTTGAACCGAATGGTGCAGATACGCAGTATTTT. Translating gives CSVEPNGADTQYF.